This TCR beta chain emerged from a study of blood T cell repertoires in COVID-19. Looking at the study overall: PBMCs, B-cell-depleted T cells, or T cells provided the cDNA or gDNA that made up the material.

CDR3 length: 15 amino acids. Trimming left V 0 bases short and J 0 bases short, with 9 bases between. Germline-derived CDR1 and CDR2 are MNHEY and SVGAGI. Authors' data handling: Reference gene primers were amplified, and this amplification served to estimate nucleated cell counts. The repertoire was sequenced with immunoSEQ multiplex PCR; TCRdb's copy has only in-frame clones and lacks some. V and J calls and clone size come straight from that table; D and trimming were deduced from the DNA. The sample has 160,000 or so clones; about four fifths are singletons. The chain couples TRBV6-5 to TRBJ2-7; no firm D call. Sequencing was carried out using peripheral blood. This clonotype was obtained from a woman aged 80 or over with acute or convalescent COVID-19. In nucleotides, the CDR3 is TGTGCCAGCAGTTACTCGAGGTCAGACTCCTACGAGCAGTACTTC. It encodes CASSYSRSDSYEQYF.